The next 17 T cell receptor beta chains were all read from a single sample in a study of regulatory T cells in long-lasting Graves disease listed by TCRdb under 2021. Preparation of the library involved multiplex PCR. Sequenced on an Illumina HiSeq 4000. CDR3 regions were amplified by Arm-PCR with iRepertoire HTBI primers to construct TCR beta libraries. Using fastp trimming at Q25 and MiXCR clonotype assembly, TCRdb reanalyzed the public sequencing data and kept in-frame beta chains. Rows merge per CDR3 protein into single entries with the most common DNA and genes. In all, the sample holds hundreds of thousands of distinct CDR3 sequences, and 16% of those were seen once. Of the sample, around 19% falls within the top ten clones. This specimen's time point label, per the study, means: newly diagnosed GD, antithyroid drugs for less than 3 months. For both TCR sequencing and RNA sequencing, RNA was extracted from PBMCs in TRIzol.

This sample was also put to use in a study of T cells in Graves' hyperthyroidism and ophthalmopathy.

The sequenced sample was peripheral blood mononuclear cells (PBMCs), obtained at new diagnosis, from a patient treated with antithyroid drugs. The source is a woman under 40 with Graves disease. Donor details come from another sample of the same person, matched by shared clones.

Concerning this clonotype itself: This likely stems from a read error, as it lies one base from a far larger clone. The genes are TRBV6-2 or TRBV6-3 and TRBJ2-7, with a tentative D call TRBD1 (6 bases). The V and J ends lost 6 bases and 5 bases respectively, with 11 bases between them. CDR1 is MNHEY and CDR2 is SVGEGT in the germline V gene. The CDR3 is 12 residues long. The CDR3 DNA follows: TGTGCCAGCAGCCCGGACAGCCACGAGCAGTACTTC. Its protein product is CASSPDSHEQYF.

This rearrangement joins TRBV7-9 to TRBJ1-1, with D tentatively TRBD1 (6 bases). V lost 5 bases, J lost 4 bases, and 11 bases lay in between. Germline CDR1 is SEHNR and CDR2 is FQNEAQ (reference sequence). CDR3 length equals 13 residues. CDR3 sequence (DNA): TGTGCCAGCAGCACAATAGGGGGCACTGAAGCTTTCTTT. Translating gives CASSTIGGTEAFF.

Only a few counts were recorded for this clonotype. This rearrangement joins TRBV12-3 or TRBV12-4 to TRBJ2-1; 9 bases are a match to TRBD2. J gave up 6 bases and V 1 base, and 4 bases lay outside the gene matches. The CDR3 has 15 amino acids. The CDR3 region has the DNA TGTGCCAGCAGTTTAGTTCTAGCGGGAATCAATGAGCAGTTCTTC. Its translation is CASSLVLAGINEQFF.

The chain is built from TRBV7-9 and TRBJ1-2; no definite D call. Trimming took 6 bases from V and 2 from J, leaving 19 bases between them. The CDR3 spans 16 residues. Germline values: CDR1 SEHNR, CDR2 FQNEAQ (reference sequence). Here the CDR3 reads CASSPTLRRENYGYTF. The CDR3 bases are TGTGCCAGCAGTCCAACCTTACGGAGGGAGAACTATGGCTACACCTTC. Based on the CDR3 plus reference TRBV7-9 and TRBJ1-2, the full variable domain is DTGVSQNPRHKITKRGQNVTFRCDPISEHNRLYWYRQTLGQGPEFLTYFQNEAQLEKSRLLSDRFSAERPKGSFSTLEIQRTEQGDSAMYLCASSPTLRRENYGYTFGSGTRLTVV.

This clonotype was recorded at least ten times. The chain combines TRBV28 with TRBJ2-7, with D maybe TRBD2 (6 bases). CDR1 is MDHEN, CDR2 SYDVKM, per germline. V was clipped by 7 bases and J by 5 bases, with 21 bases between them. The CDR3 totals 15 residues. The CDR3 bases are TGTGCCAGCACCTCTAAGGCAGGGAGGTCCCACGAGCAGTACTTC. Translated: CASTSKAGRSHEQYF.

There are many counts of this clonotype. The J gene is TRBJ2-1, the V gene TRBV6-1; 13 nucleotides match TRBD2. The J segment lost 6 bases and the V segment lost 7 bases, leaving 9 bases of the junction unmatched. This CDR3 has 16 residues. Germline V gene data show CDR1 as MNHNS and CDR2 as SASEGT. The CDR3 is CASTSTRTSGSNEQFF. CDR3 in DNA: TGTGCCAGCACCTCAACCCGGACTAGCGGGAGCAATGAGCAGTTCTTC.

The chain links TRBV3-1 to TRBJ2-4; TRBD1 aligns across 10 bases. The CDR3 length is 19 residues. Losses at the gene ends were 1 base for V and 1 base for J; bases not matched to a gene: 10. Germline loops: CDR1 LGHDT, CDR2 YNNKEL (reference sequence). The CDR3 protein is CASSQVVGQGVFAKNIQYF. In DNA, the CDR3 is TGTGCCAGCAGCCAAGTTGTAGGACAGGGGGTTTTCGCCAAAAACATTCAGTACTTC.

This clonotype was detected ten times or more. V gene TRBV7-9 combines with J gene TRBJ1-1; D gene ambiguous. Germline V CDR1 and CDR2: SEHNR, FQNEAQ (reference sequence). This CDR3 contains 12 residues. V lost 3 bases, J lost 11 bases, and 13 bases lay in between. The CDR3 DNA is TGTGCCAGCAGCTTTAACGTTGAGGAGGCTTTCTTT. This sequence encodes CASSFNVEEAFF.

The gene calls are TRBV7-2 and TRBJ2-3; 10 positions match TRBD2. The J segment lost 9 bases and the V segment lost 4 bases, leaving 10 bases of the junction unmatched. CDR3 length: 15 residues. The germline gives CDR1 SGHTA, CDR2 FQGNSA. The CDR3 DNA follows: TGTGCCAGCAGCTCTTCAGCGGGGGGGCTGTTGACGCAGTATTTT. Translation: CASSSSAGGLLTQYF.

This clonotype was seen at least ten times. The V and J genes are TRBV12-3 or TRBV12-4 and TRBJ1-1; 7 positions match TRBD1. J gave up 1 base and V 6 bases, and 5 bases lay outside the gene matches. This CDR3 is built from 14 residues. The CDR3 here is CASRWTGENTEAFF. CDR3 sequence (DNA): TGTGCCAGCAGATGGACAGGCGAGAACACTGAAGCTTTCTTT.

This clonotype has ten or more counts. The rearrangement joins TRBV20-1 to TRBJ1-1; D gene unclear. In germline, CDR1 is DFQATT, CDR2 SNEGSKA (reference sequence). V shed 5 bases and J shed 4 bases, with 11 bases lying between them. This CDR3 contains 12 residues. The CDR3 loop reads CSALWSATEAFF. The CDR3 DNA is TGCAGTGCTCTATGGTCGGCCACTGAAGCTTTCTTT.

This sequence joins TRBV7-8 and TRBJ1-6; TRBD1 matches at 9 bases. Unmatched junction bases numbered 6, after V lost 5 bases and J lost 10 bases. This CDR3 spans 14 amino acids. Germline V lookup: CDR1 SGHVS, CDR2 FQNEAQ. The CDR3 region has the DNA TGTGCCAGCAGCCGGGACAGGGCCGGCTCACCCCTCCACTTT. It specifies CASSRDRAGSPLHF.

This clonotype was seen repeatedly, ten times or more. This rearrangement joins TRBV27 to TRBJ1-2, with a weak D call TRBD1 (5 bases). This CDR3 comprises 13 residues. CDR1 is MNHEY, CDR2 SMNVEV, per germline (reference sequence). The V and J ends lost 4 bases and 3 bases respectively, with 9 bases between them. The CDR3 loop reads CASSSGTHYGYTF. CDR3 nucleotide sequence: TGTGCCAGCAGTTCCGGGACCCACTATGGCTACACCTTC.

This clonotype has ten or more counts. The J gene is TRBJ2-7, the V gene TRBV20-1; 14 bases align to TRBD2. The CDR3 spans 15 residues. V dropped 7 bases and J dropped 6; count of bases not matched to a gene: 11. Germline V CDR1 and CDR2: DFQATT, SNEGSKA (reference sequence). The CDR3 sequence: CSGGLAGGPRIEQYF. CDR3 bases: TGCAGTGGAGGACTAGCGGGAGGTCCTCGGATCGAGCAGTACTTC.

There are a few counts of this clonotype. The chain is built from TRBV27 and TRBJ2-7; possibly TRBD2 for D (7 bases). The V gene's germline CDR1 is MNHEY and CDR2 SMNVEV (reference sequence). CDR3 length: 15 amino acids. Trimming pared 5 bases from V and 6 bases from J, leaving 20 bases between. CDR3 coding DNA: TGTGCCAGCAGTCTGGCGGGGGCTTGGAGCCCCGAGCAGTACTTC. Translating gives CASSLAGAWSPEQYF.

This clonotype was detected a few times. V and J are TRBV7-2 and TRBJ1-2, with a weak D call TRBD1 (6 bases). CDR3 size: 18 residues. CDR1 is SGHTA, CDR2 FQGNSA, per germline. The V and J ends lost 1 base and 5 bases respectively, with 23 bases between them. The DNA of the CDR3 is TGTGCCAGCAGCTTAGTGCGGACAGCGTTGGCCGGGGAGTATGGCTACACCTTC. Its protein product is CASSLVRTALAGEYGYTF. The whole variable domain, remainder taken from reference TRBV7-2 and TRBJ1-2, is GAGVSQSPSNKVTEKGKDVELRCDPISGHTALYWYRQSLGQGLEFLIYFQGNSAPDKSGLPSDRFSAERTGGSVSTLTIQRTQQEDSAVYLCASSLVRTALAGEYGYTFGSGTRLTVV.

This clonotype occurred many times. The chain has TRBV10-3 and TRBJ1-2, with D perhaps matching TRBD1 (6 bases). Looked up from germline, CDR1 is ENHRY and CDR2 is SYGVKD. The CDR3 covers 13 residues. Trimming left V 3 bases short and J 8 bases short, with 13 bases between. CDR3 DNA: TGTGCCATCAGTGATGGGCCAGGGGAAGGCTACACCTTC. This encodes CAISDGPGEGYTF.